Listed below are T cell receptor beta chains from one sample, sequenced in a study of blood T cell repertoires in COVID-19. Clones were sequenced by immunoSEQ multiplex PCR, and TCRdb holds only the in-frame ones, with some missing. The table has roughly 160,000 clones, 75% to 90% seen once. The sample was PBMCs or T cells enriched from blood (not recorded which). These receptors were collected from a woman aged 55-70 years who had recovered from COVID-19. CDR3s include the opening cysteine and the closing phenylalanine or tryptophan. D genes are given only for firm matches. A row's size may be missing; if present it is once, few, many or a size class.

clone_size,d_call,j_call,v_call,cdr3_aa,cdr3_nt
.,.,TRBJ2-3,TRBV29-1,CSAGVTDTQYF,TGCAGCGCCGGGGTCACAGATACGCAGTATTTT
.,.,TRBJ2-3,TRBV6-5,CASSPKMGGLDTQYF,TGTGCCAGCAGTCCCAAGATGGGGGGGCTCGATACGCAGTATTTT
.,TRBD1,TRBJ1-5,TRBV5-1,CASSQIGQGGRNQPQHF,TGCGCCAGCAGCCAAATCGGACAGGGGGGACGCAATCAGCCCCAGCATTTT
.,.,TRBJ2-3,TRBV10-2,CASSTSADTQYF,TGCGCCAGCAGTACCAGCGCAGATACGCAGTATTTT
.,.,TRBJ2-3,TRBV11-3,CASSRGGGWTDTQYF,TGTGCCAGCAGCCGGGGCGGGGGCTGGACAGATACGCAGTATTTT
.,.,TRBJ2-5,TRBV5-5,CASSLELLVQTQYF,TGTGCCAGCAGCTTGGAGCTCCTCGTCCAGACCCAGTACTTC
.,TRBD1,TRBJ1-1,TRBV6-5,CASSGTGQGGAFF,TGTGCCAGCTCTGGGACGGGACAGGGGGGAGCTTTCTTT
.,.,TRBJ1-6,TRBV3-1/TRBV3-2,CASSQTVQGYNSPLHF,TGTGCCAGCAGCCAAACTGTACAGGGTTATAATTCACCCCTCCACTTT
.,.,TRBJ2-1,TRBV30,CAVGRNEQFF,TGTGCCGTTGGCAGGAATGAGCAGTTCTTC
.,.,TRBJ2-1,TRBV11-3,CASSLEASSYNEQFF,TGTGCCAGCAGCTTAGAGGCCTCTTCCTACAATGAGCAGTTCTTC
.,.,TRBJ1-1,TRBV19,CASSIGRGAFF,TGTGCCAGTAGTATAGGGCGGGGCGCTTTCTTT
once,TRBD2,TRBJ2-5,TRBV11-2,CASSSYPAGLAGGRETQYF,TGTGCCAGCAGCTCCTACCCCGCGGGACTAGCGGGGGGAAGGGAGACCCAGTACTTC
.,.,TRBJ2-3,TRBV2,CASSEAHVGTDTQYF,TGTGCCAGCAGTGAAGCGCATGTCGGGACAGATACGCAGTATTTT
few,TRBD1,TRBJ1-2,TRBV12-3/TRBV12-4,CASGGQGASGYTF,TGTGCCAGCGGTGGACAGGGGGCGTCTGGCTACACCTTC
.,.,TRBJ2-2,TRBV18,CASSPLFAGDTGELFF,TGTGCCAGCTCACCACTGTTTGCAGGCGACACCGGGGAGCTGTTTTTT
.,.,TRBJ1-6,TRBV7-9,CASSLYPVSSYNSPLHF,TGTGCCAGCAGCTTATACCCCGTCAGCTCCTATAATTCACCCCTCCACTTT